This entry concerns a single TCR beta chain. This CDR3 region has 13 residues. Trimming left V 3 bases short and J 6 bases short, with 13 bases between. The germline CDR1 and CDR2 sequences are DFQATT and SNEGSKA (reference sequence). This sample was included in a study of CD8+CD57+ T cells in acquired aplastic anemia. Using genomic DNA as the template, TCR beta VDJ and CDR3 profiling was carried out. TCRdb re-derived calls from the reads in MiXCR, one entry per CDR3 protein. The sample shows approximately 150,000 distinct CDR3 sequences, about two thirds of them seen only once. Sequencing was done on patients that had shown CD8+CD57+ cell expansion by flow cytometry. Each patient carried a diagnosis of severe acquired aplastic anemia.

The source material was sorted CD4+, CD8+, or CD8+CD57+ T cells (not recorded which) from PBMCs. The genes are TRBV20-1 and TRBJ2-3; D gene ambiguous. The source of this sequence is a human donor with aplastic anemia. DNA of the CDR3: TGCAGTGCTAGCCTGCCGAGTCTTGATACGCAGTATTTT. It encodes CSASLPSLDTQYF.